Each of the 25 T cell receptor beta chains below was sequenced from the same sample in a study of response to subunit inactivated influenza vaccine. TCRdb reanalysed the RT-PCR reads using MiXCR and keeps one entry per CDR3 protein. The table records about 570,000 distinct CDR3 sequences, about 11% of them present only once. The data also belong to a second study, concerning T cells expressing NK-cell markers. From that second work: The TCR beta cDNA came from 5'RACE template switching with UMIs.

The starting material was PBMCs from blood, obtained on the day of vaccination. The source is a man aged 50 or older who received an inactivated influenza vaccine.

This clonotype appeared a few times. The chain uses TRBV11-2 and TRBJ2-1; tentative D call: TRBD1 (6 bases). The V end was cut by 4 bases, the J end by 0 bases, with 13 bases between. The CDR3 sequence is 16 residues long. Per the germline V gene, CDR1 is SGHAT and CDR2 is FQNNGV. CDR3 region: CASSSVGGRSYNEQFF. CDR3 bases: TGTGCCAGCAGCTCCGTTGGGGGCCGCTCCTACAATGAGCAGTTCTTC.

This clonotype was counted only a few times. The rearrangement links TRBV6-1 to TRBJ2-7; TRBD2 aligns across 9 bases. Trimming took 6 bases from V and 0 from J; bases not matched to a gene: 6. Germline loops: CDR1 MNHNS, CDR2 SASEGT. The CDR3 contains 15 residues. Here the CDR3 DNA reads TGTGCCAGCAGGATAGCGGGGGACCGCTCCTACGAGCAGTACTTC. Amino acid sequence: CASRIAGDRSYEQYF.

This clonotype was seen a handful of times. This chain links TRBV12-3 or TRBV12-4 with TRBJ2-7, with 8 positions matching TRBD1. V shed 1 base, J shed 13 bases, and the junction held 15 bases outside the gene matches. The CDR3 length is 15 residues. The CDR3 coding sequence is TGTGCCAGCAGTTTAGGAACTATCGGACAGGGTTACCTCTACTTC. It translates to CASSLGTIGQGYLYF.

The chain has TRBV9 and TRBJ2-2, with 11 bases lining up with TRBD2. The germline V gene has CDR1 SGDLS and CDR2 YYNGEE. The length of the CDR3 is 16 residues. V dropped 4 bases and J dropped 5; count of bases not matched to a gene: 7. Written as DNA, the CDR3 is TGTGCCAGCAGCCTATCAGGGACTAGCGGTACCGGGGAGCTGTTTTTT. Its protein is CASSLSGTSGTGELFF. Supplemented by reference TRBV9 and TRBJ2-2, the full variable domain reads DSGVTQTPKHLITATGQRVTLRCSPRSGDLSVYWYQQSLDQGLQFLIQYYNGEERAKGNILERFSAQQFPDLHSELNLSSLELGDSALYFCASSLSGTSGTGELFFGEGSRLTVL.

This rearrangement joins TRBV6-2 or TRBV6-3 to TRBJ2-5; 11 bases are shared with TRBD2. Germline-derived CDR1 and CDR2 are MNHEY and SVGEGT. V was pared by 4 bases and J by 4 bases, with 5 bases of the junction left unmatched. This CDR3 contains 15 residues. In nucleotides, the CDR3 is TGTGCCAGCAGTTTCGGACTAGCGGGCTCAGAGACCCAGTACTTC. Its protein product is CASSFGLAGSETQYF.

The chain combines TRBV24-1 with TRBJ2-3; 7 bases agree with TRBD2. The V segment lost 8 bases and the J segment 6 bases; nucleotides outside the gene matches: 10. Germline V CDR1 and CDR2: KGHDR, SFDVKD. This CDR3 comprises 14 residues. This chain's CDR3 is CATKASGLADTQYF. The CDR3 DNA follows: TGTGCCACCAAGGCTAGCGGATTAGCCGATACGCAGTATTTT.

This clonotype has ten or more counts. The chain is built from TRBV20-1 and TRBJ2-1; D perhaps matches TRBD1 (5 bases). The CDR3 spans 14 residues. V was clipped by 0 bases and J by 8 bases, with 14 bases between them. Germline V gives CDR1 DFQATT, CDR2 SNEGSKA (reference sequence). The CDR3 sequence: CSARDPYSRDEQFF. In DNA form, the CDR3 reads TGCAGTGCTAGAGATCCTTATAGCAGGGATGAGCAGTTCTTC.

This clonotype was detected only a few times. The V gene is TRBV24-1, the J gene TRBJ2-7; D is perhaps TRBD1 (6 bases). The germline gives CDR1 KGHDR, CDR2 SFDVKD. Trimming took off 8 bases at V and 5 bases at J, with 21 bases between the two ends. The CDR3 loop spans 15 amino acids. Here the CDR3 DNA reads TGTGCCACCACCCAAGACGGGACAAGAGAGGACGAGCAGTACTTC. The encoded protein is CATTQDGTREDEQYF.

The J gene is TRBJ2-2, the V gene TRBV29-1; 7 nucleotides match TRBD1. The germline CDR1 and CDR2 sequences are SQVTM and ANQGSEA. Trimming took 4 bases from V and 7 from J; bases not matched to a gene: 18. The CDR3 loop spans 17 amino acids. CDR3 amino acids: CSVASASLRGGLGELFF. The CDR3, as DNA: TGCAGCGTTGCCTCCGCCAGCCTGAGAGGGGGCCTCGGGGAGCTGTTTTTT.

This clonotype was observed a few times. The chain uses TRBV6-1 and TRBJ2-1; 12 nucleotides line up with TRBD1. The CDR3 length is 18 residues. J was trimmed by 4 bases and V by 5 bases; bases with no gene match: 12. The germline gives CDR1 MNHNS, CDR2 SASEGT. DNA for the CDR3: TGTGCCAGCAGTCGCGCACCGGGACAGGGGGCGAAGTACAATGAGCAGTTCTTC. It specifies CASSRAPGQGAKYNEQFF.

The V gene is TRBV20-1, the J gene TRBJ2-1, with TRBD2 identical over 7 bases. With V trimmed by 6 bases and J by 3 bases, 11 bases remained unmatched. Germline CDR1 DFQATT, CDR2 SNEGSKA (reference sequence). The CDR3 contains 15 residues. CDR3 protein: CSAPLPLAVYNEQFF. The CDR3 region has the DNA TGCAGTGCCCCCTTACCCCTAGCGGTCTACAATGAGCAGTTCTTC.

The chain couples TRBV27 to TRBJ2-7; 9 bases align to TRBD2. V lost 0 bases, J lost 4 bases, and 7 bases stayed unmatched. CDR1 and CDR2 from the germline V gene are MNHEY and SMNVEV (reference sequence). The CDR3 runs to 16 residues. This chain's CDR3 is CASSLSNSGRVYEQYF. Here the CDR3 DNA reads TGTGCCAGCAGTTTATCGAATAGCGGGAGAGTGTACGAGCAGTACTTC.

This clonotype was seen ten or more times. This sequence joins TRBV20-1 and TRBJ1-4; D is perhaps TRBD1 (5 bases). Germline V lookup: CDR1 DFQATT, CDR2 SNEGSKA (reference sequence). This CDR3 has 14 residues. V gave up 1 base and J gave up 8 bases, with 14 bases separating them. The CDR3 sequence: CSARVSGGLEKLFF. Here the CDR3 DNA reads TGCAGTGCTAGAGTCTCGGGGGGTCTAGAAAAACTGTTTTTT.

This clonotype came up many times. The rearrangement joins TRBV6-2 or TRBV6-3 to TRBJ1-1; 7 bases are shared with TRBD1. Germline values: CDR1 MNHEY, CDR2 SVGEGT. The CDR3 runs 12 residues. After removal of 6 bases from V and 11 bases from J, the junction contained 9 bases not matched to a gene. The CDR3 loop is CASRPDRRHAFF. Here the CDR3 DNA reads TGTGCCAGCAGGCCGGACAGGAGACACGCTTTCTTT.

This clonotype was seen a few times. The chain uses TRBV6-1 and TRBJ1-1; the D is unclear. The CDR3 loop spans 17 amino acids. V was trimmed by 5 bases and J by 1 base, leaving 20 bases between them. Germline CDR1 is MNHNS and CDR2 is SASEGT. The CDR3 DNA reads TGTGCCAGCAGTATCACTTTAGTCGCCGCAGGGAACACTGAAGCTTTCTTT. This gives the protein CASSITLVAAGNTEAFF.

This clonotype was detected a few times. V and J are TRBV20-1 and TRBJ1-2, with 7 bases that match TRBD1. V lost 3 bases, J lost 4 bases, and 8 bases stayed unmatched. The CDR3 spans 14 residues. CDR1 is DFQATT, CDR2 SNEGSKA, per germline (reference sequence). The CDR3 loop reads CSARVGDRPYGYTF. The CDR3 region has the DNA TGCAGTGCTAGGGTAGGGGACAGACCCTATGGCTACACCTTC.

This clonotype showed up just a few times. V usage is TRBV20-1 and J usage is TRBJ2-7, with unresolved D. The CDR3 is 12 residues long. Deletions cut 3 bases from V and 4 bases from J, with 10 bases between. Looked up from germline, CDR1 is DFQATT and CDR2 is SNEGSKA (reference sequence). The CDR3 here is CSASGRDYEQYF. CDR3 nucleotides: TGCAGTGCTAGCGGCAGAGATTACGAGCAGTACTTC.

This clonotype has a count of ten or more. The chain links TRBV7-2 to TRBJ2-7, with 8 bases that match TRBD1. Per germline, CDR1 SGHTA and CDR2 FQGNSA. V lost 2 bases and J lost 6; bases outside the gene matches: 6. The CDR3 spans 14 residues. The CDR3 region is CASSLRQGQGEQYF. The CDR3 region has the DNA TGTGCCAGCAGCTTACGACAGGGGCAAGGCGAGCAGTACTTC.

This clonotype showed up many times. The chain is built from TRBV20-1 and TRBJ2-1, with 9 bases matching TRBD2. Per germline, CDR1 DFQATT and CDR2 SNEGSKA (reference sequence). Losses at the gene ends were 1 base for V and 5 bases for J; bases not matched to a gene: 6. This CDR3 comprises 15 residues. CDR3 DNA sequence: TGCAGTGCTAGAGCGGCAGCGGGGGGAAACAATGAGCAGTTCTTC. This gives the protein CSARAAAGGNNEQFF.

The chain joins TRBV20-1 to TRBJ2-1, with TRBD2 matching 7 bases. This CDR3 spans 15 amino acids. V gave up 1 base and J gave up 0 bases; unmatched junction bases: 3. The germline CDR1 and CDR2 sequences are DFQATT and SNEGSKA (reference sequence). The CDR3 is CSARVSSGSYNEQFF. The CDR3 DNA reads TGCAGTGCTAGAGTATCTAGCGGCTCCTACAATGAGCAGTTCTTC.

This clonotype was observed a few times. This chain connects TRBV29-1 to TRBJ2-3; perhaps TRBD2 as D (6 bases). The germline gives CDR1 SQVTM, CDR2 ANQGSEA. The CDR3 runs 13 residues. The V end lost 4 bases, the J end lost 3 bases, and 11 bases lay between the germline ends. The CDR3 nucleotides read TGCAGCGTTGGGGGGGTTTTGACAGATACGCAGTATTTT. It translates to CSVGGVLTDTQYF.

This clonotype was observed many times. The J gene is TRBJ1-6, the V gene TRBV12-3 or TRBV12-4, with 7 positions matching TRBD1. CDR3 size: 14 residues. V gave up 5 bases and J gave up 10 bases; unmatched junction bases: 8. Here the CDR3 DNA reads TGTGCCAGCAGTCGACAGGGCTTGAGATCACCCCTCCACTTT. Translated: CASSRQGLRSPLHF.

This clonotype was seen at least ten times. The chain couples TRBV27 to TRBJ2-7; D not resolved. Trimming took off 3 bases at V and 1 base at J, with 10 bases between the two ends. The germline gives CDR1 MNHEY, CDR2 SMNVEV (reference sequence). This CDR3 spans 14 amino acids. The CDR3 is CASSFAVPSYEQYF. CDR3 DNA sequence: TGTGCCAGCAGTTTTGCAGTCCCTTCCTACGAGCAGTACTTC.

This clonotype has just a few counts. The CDR3 spells CSAPGQTNTEAFF. The DNA of the CDR3 is TGCAGCGCCCCTGGACAGACCAACACTGAAGCTTTCTTT. The genes are TRBV29-1 and TRBJ1-1, with D perhaps TRBD1 (6 bases). The V gene's germline CDR1 is SQVTM and CDR2 ANQGSEA. CDR3 length: 13 amino acids. The V and J ends lost 7 bases and 2 bases respectively, with 14 bases between them.

This chain links TRBV10-3 with TRBJ1-6; D is unclear. Germline CDR1 is ENHRY and CDR2 is SYGVKD. V lost 0 bases to trimming and J lost 7 bases, with 13 bases between them. This CDR3 is 16 amino acids long. This chain's CDR3 is CAISESSPRTNSPLHF. The CDR3 coding sequence is TGTGCCATCAGTGAGTCGAGCCCCAGAACAAATTCACCCCTCCACTTT.